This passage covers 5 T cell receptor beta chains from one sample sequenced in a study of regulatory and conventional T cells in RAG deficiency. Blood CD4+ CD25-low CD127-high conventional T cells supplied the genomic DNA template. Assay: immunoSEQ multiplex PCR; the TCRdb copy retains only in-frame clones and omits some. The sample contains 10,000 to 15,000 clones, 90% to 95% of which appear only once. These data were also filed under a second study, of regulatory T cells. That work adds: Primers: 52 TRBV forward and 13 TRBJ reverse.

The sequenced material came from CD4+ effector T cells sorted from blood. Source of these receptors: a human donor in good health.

DNA of the CDR3: TGTGCCAGCAGTGAATCGGGAAGACTGAACACTGAAGCTTTCTTT. Translation: CASSESGRLNTEAFF. The chain joins TRBV6-1 to TRBJ1-1; D remains ambiguous. The CDR3 has 15 amino acids. V was clipped by 2 bases and J by 0 bases, with 10 bases between them. Germline V lookup: CDR1 MNHNS, CDR2 SASEGT.

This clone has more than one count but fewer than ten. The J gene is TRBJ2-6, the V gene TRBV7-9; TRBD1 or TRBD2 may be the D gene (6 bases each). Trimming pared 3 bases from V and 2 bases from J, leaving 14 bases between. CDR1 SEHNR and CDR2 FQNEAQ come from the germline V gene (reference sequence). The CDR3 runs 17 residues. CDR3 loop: CASSLSGGGTGANVLTF. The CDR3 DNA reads TGTGCCAGCAGCTTGAGTGGAGGGGGGACTGGGGCCAACGTCCTGACTTTC.

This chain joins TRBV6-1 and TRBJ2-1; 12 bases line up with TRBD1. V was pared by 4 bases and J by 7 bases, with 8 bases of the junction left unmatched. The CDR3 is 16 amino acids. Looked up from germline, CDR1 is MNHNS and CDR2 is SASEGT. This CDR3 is CASSVPGQGARNEQFF. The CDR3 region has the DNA TGTGCCAGCAGTGTGCCGGGACAGGGGGCGAGGAATGAGCAGTTCTTC.

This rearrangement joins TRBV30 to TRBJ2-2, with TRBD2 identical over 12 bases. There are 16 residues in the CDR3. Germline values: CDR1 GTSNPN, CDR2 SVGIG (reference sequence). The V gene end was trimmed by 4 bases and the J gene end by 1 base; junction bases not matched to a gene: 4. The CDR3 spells CAWTLAGGVNTGELFF. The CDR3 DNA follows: TGTGCCTGGACCCTAGCGGGAGGGGTGAACACCGGGGAGCTGTTTTTT.

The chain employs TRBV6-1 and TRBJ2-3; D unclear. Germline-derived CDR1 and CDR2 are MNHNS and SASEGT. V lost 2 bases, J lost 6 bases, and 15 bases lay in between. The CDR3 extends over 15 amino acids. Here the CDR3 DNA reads TGTGCCAGCAGTGAATCCCGCGTAGGTCGTGATACGCAGTATTTT. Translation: CASSESRVGRDTQYF.